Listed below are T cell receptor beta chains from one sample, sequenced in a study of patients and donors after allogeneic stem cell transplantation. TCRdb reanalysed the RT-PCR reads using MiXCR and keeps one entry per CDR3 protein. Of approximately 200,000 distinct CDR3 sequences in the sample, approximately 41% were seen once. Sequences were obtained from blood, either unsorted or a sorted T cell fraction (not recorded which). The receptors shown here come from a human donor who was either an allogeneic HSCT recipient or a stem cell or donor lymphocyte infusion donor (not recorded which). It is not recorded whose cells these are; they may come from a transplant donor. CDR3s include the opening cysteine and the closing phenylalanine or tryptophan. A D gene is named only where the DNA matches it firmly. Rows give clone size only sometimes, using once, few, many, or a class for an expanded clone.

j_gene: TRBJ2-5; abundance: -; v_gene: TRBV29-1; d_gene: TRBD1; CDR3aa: CSVTGGVQETQYF; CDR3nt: TGCAGCGTAACAGGGGGCGTTCAAGAGACCCAGTACTTC
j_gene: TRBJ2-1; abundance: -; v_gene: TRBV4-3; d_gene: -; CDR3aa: CASSQDGRSEEQFF; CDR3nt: TGCGCCAGCAGCCAAGACGGAAGAAGTGAGGAGCAGTTCTTC
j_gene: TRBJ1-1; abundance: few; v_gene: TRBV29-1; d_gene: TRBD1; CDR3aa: CSVEDRQGIMNTEAFF; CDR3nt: TGCAGCGTTGAAGATCGACAGGGGATCATGAACACTGAAGCTTTCTTT
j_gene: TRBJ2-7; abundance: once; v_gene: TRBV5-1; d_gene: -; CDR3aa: CASSSYQGYEQYF; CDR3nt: TGCGCCAGCAGCTCCTACCAGGGCTACGAGCAGTACTTC
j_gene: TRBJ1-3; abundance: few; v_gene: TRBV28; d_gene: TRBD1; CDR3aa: CASSFSPRGKSGNTIYF; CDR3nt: TGTGCCAGCAGTTTCTCACCCAGGGGGAAAAGTGGAAACACCATATATTTT
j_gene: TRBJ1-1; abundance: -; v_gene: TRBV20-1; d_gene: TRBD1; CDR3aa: CSARGQGVLSTEAFF; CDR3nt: TGCAGTGCTAGGGGACAGGGGGTATTGAGCACTGAAGCTTTCTTT
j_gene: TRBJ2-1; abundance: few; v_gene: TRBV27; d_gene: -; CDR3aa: CASSWLGRYNEQFF; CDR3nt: TGTGCCAGCAGTTGGTTAGGCAGGTACAATGAGCAGTTCTTC
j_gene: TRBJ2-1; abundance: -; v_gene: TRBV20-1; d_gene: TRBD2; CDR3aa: CSVKTPSGPLF; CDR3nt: TGCAGTGTCAAAACACCTAGCGGACCACTCTTC
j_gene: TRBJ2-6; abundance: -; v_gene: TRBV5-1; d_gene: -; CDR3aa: CASSPTFRGASGANVLTF; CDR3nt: TGCGCCAGCAGCCCAACCTTCAGGGGAGCATCTGGGGCCAACGTCCTGACTTTC
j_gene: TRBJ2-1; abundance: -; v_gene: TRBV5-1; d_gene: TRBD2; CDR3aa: CASSFGLAGDEQFF; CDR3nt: TGCGCCAGCAGCTTCGGACTAGCGGGCGATGAGCAGTTCTTC
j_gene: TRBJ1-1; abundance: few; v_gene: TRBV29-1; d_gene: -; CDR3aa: CSVDRDKTEAFF; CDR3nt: TGCAGCGTTGATAGGGACAAAACTGAAGCTTTCTTT
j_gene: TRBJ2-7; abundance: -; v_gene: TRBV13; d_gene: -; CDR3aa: CASSLGQGFYEQYF; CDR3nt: TGTGCCAGCAGCTTAGGCCAGGGGTTCTACGAGCAGTACTTC
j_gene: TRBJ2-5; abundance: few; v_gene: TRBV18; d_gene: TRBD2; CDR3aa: CASSPTAGTSGSETQYF; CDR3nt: TGTGCCAGCTCACCTACCGCCGGGACTAGCGGGAGTGAGACCCAGTACTTC